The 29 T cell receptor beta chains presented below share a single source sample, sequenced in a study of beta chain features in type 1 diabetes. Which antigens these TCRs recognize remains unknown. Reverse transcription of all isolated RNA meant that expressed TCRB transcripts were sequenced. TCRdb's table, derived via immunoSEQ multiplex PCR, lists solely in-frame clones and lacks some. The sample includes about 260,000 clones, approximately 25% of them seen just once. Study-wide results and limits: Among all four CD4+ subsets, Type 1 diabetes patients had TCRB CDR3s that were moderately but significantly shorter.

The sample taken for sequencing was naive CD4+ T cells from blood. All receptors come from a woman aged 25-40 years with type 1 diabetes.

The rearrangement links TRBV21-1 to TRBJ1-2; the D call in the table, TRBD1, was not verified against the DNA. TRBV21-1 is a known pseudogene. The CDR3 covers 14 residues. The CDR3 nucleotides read TGTGCCAGCAACGACGACACAGGGGGTATAGGCTACACCTTC. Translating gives CASNDDTGGIGYTF.

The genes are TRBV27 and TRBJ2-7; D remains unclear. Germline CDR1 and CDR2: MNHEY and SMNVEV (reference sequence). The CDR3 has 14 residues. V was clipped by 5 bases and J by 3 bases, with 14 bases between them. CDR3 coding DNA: TGTGCCAGCAGTACATCTCTCGTCAGCTACGAGCAGTACTTC. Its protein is CASSTSLVSYEQYF.

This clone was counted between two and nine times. The CDR3 protein is CASSDPLAGGGYTF. The CDR3 DNA sequence: TGTGCCAGCAGTGACCCTCTCGCGGGAGGTGGCTACACCTTC. The J gene is TRBJ1-2, the V gene TRBV25-1; D gene ambiguous. This CDR3 has 14 amino acids. In germline, CDR1 is MGHDK, CDR2 SYGVNS. The ends were cut back, 3 bases at V and 7 bases at J, with 15 bases in the middle.

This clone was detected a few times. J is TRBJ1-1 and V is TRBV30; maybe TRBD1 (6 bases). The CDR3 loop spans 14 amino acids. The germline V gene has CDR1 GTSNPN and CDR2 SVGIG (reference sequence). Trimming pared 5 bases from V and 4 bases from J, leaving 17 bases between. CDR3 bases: TGTGCCTGGGCCCATTGGACAGCGTCCACTGAAGCTTTCTTT. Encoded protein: CAWAHWTASTEAFF.

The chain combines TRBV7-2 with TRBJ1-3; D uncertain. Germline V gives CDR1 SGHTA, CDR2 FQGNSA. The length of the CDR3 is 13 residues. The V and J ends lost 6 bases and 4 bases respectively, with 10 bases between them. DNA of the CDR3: TGTGCCAGCAGACCTCCCGGGGGAAACACCATATATTTT. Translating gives CASRPPGGNTIYF. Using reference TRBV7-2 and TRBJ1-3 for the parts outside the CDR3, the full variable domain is GAGVSQSPSNKVTEKGKDVELRCDPISGHTALYWYRQSLGQGLEFLIYFQGNSAPDKSGLPSDRFSAERTGGSVSTLTIQRTQQEDSAVYLCASRPPGGNTIYFGEGSWLTVV.

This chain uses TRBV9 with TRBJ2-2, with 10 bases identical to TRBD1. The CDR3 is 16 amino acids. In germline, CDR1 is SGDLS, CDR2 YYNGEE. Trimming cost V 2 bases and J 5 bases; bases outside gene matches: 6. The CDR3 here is CASSVGGQGMTGELFF. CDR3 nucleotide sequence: TGTGCCAGCAGCGTCGGGGGACAGGGGATGACCGGGGAGCTGTTTTTT.

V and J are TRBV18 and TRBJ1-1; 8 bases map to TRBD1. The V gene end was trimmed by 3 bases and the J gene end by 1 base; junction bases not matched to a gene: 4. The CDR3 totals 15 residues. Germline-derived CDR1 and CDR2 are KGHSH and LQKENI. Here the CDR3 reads CASSPTGASNTEAFF. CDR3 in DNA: TGTGCCAGCTCACCGACAGGGGCGTCGAACACTGAAGCTTTCTTT.

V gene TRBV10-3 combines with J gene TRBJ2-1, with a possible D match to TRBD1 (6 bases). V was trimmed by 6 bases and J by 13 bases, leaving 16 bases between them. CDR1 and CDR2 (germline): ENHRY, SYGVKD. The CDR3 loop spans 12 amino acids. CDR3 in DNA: TGTGCCATCAGAACACAGGGTTCGAAACAGTTCTTC. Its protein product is CAIRTQGSKQFF.

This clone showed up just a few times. The CDR3 DNA reads as TGTGCCAGTAGTATAGTGGGACAGGGGTCCAGATCCTACGAGCAGTACTTC. This codes for CASSIVGQGSRSYEQYF. The chain couples TRBV19 to TRBJ2-7; TRBD1 agrees at 10 bases. The CDR3 spans 17 residues. Germline V gene sequence: CDR1 LNHDA, CDR2 SQIVND (reference sequence). V lost 1 base, J lost 1 base, and 7 bases stayed unmatched.

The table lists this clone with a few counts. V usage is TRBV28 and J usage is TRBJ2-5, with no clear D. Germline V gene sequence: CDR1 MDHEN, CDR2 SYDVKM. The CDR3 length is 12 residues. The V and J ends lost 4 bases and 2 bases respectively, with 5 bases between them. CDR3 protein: CASSYGQETQYF. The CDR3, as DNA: TGTGCCAGCAGTTACGGTCAAGAGACCCAGTACTTC.

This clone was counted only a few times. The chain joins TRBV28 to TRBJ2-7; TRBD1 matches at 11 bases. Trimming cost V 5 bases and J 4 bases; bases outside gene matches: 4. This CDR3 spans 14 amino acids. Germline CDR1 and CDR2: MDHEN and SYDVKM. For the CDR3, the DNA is TGTGCCAGCAGTCTCCGGGACAGGGGGTACGAGCAGTACTTC. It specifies CASSLRDRGYEQYF.

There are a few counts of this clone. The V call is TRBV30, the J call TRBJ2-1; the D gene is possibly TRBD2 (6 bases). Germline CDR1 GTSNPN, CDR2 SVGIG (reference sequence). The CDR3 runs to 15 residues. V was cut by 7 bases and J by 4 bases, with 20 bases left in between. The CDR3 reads CALIIPSDQYNEQFF. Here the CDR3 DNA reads TGTGCCTTAATCATTCCTAGCGACCAATACAATGAGCAGTTCTTC.

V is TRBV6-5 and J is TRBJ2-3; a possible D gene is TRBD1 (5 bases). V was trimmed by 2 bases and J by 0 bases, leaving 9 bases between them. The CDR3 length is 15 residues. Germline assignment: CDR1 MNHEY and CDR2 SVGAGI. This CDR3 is CASSYRGTSTDTQYF. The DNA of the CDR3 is TGTGCCAGCAGTTACAGGGGAACTAGCACAGATACGCAGTATTTT.

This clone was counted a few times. The CDR3 coding sequence is TGCAGCGCCCAGCCCGGGACTAGCGTCCAAGAGACCCAGTACTTC. Translation gives CSAQPGTSVQETQYF. V usage is TRBV29-1 and J usage is TRBJ2-5; TRBD2 agrees at 10 bases. The CDR3 has 15 residues. The V and J ends lost 7 bases and 1 base, in that order; junction bases with no gene match: 9. CDR1 SQVTM and CDR2 ANQGSEA come from the germline V gene. The full variable domain, rest sourced from reference TRBV29-1 and TRBJ2-5, is SAVISQKPSRDICQRGTSLTIQCQVDSQVTMMFWYRQQPGQSLTLIATANQGSEATYESGFVIDKFPISRPNLTFSTLTVSNMSPEDSSIYLCSAQPGTSVQETQYFGPGTRLLVL.

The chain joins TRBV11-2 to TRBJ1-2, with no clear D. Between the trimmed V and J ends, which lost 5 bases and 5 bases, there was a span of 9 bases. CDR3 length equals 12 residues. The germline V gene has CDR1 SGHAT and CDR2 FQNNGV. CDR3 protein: CASSRGEYGYTF. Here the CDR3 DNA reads TGTGCCAGCAGCCGAGGAGAGTATGGCTACACCTTC.

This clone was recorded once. For the CDR3, the DNA is TGTGCCAGCAGTCCACAGGGGGGCAATCAGCCCCAGCATTTT. Translation gives CASSPQGGNQPQHF. The V gene is TRBV27, the J gene TRBJ1-5, with 8 positions matching TRBD1. V gave up 5 bases and J gave up 2 bases; unmatched junction bases: 2. Germline V lookup: CDR1 MNHEY, CDR2 SMNVEV (reference sequence). The CDR3 totals 14 residues.

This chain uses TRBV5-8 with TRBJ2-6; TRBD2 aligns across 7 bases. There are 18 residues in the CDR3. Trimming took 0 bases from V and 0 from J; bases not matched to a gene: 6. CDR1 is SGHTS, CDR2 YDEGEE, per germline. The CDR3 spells CASSLGLAVHSGANVLTF. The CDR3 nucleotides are TGTGCCAGCAGCTTGGGCCTAGCGGTGCACTCTGGGGCCAACGTCCTGACTTTC.

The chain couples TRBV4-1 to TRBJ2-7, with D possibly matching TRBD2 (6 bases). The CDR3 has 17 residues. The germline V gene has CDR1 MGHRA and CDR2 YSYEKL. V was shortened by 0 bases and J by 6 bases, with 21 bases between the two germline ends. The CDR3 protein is CASSQDPSRLGGFEQYF. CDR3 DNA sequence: TGCGCCAGCAGCCAAGATCCGTCCCGACTAGGAGGTTTCGAGCAGTACTTC.

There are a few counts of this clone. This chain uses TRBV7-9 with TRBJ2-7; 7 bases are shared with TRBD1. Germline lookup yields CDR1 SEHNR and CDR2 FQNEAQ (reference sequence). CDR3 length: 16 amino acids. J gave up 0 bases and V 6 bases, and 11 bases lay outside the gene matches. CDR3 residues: CASSRAPGQPSYEQYF. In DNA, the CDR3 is TGTGCCAGCAGTCGCGCCCCGGGACAGCCCTCCTACGAGCAGTACTTC.

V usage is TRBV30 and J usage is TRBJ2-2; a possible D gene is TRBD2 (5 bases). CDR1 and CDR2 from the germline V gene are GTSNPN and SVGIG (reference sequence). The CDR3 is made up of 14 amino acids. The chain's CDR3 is CAQPSRMNTGELFF. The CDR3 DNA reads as TGTGCTCAACCTAGCCGGATGAACACCGGGGAGCTGTTTTTT. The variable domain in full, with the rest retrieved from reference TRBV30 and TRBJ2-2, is SQTIHQWPATLVQPVGSPLSLECTVEGTSNPNLYWYRQAAGRGLQLLFYSVGIGQISSEVPQNLSASRPQDRQFILSSKKLLLSDSGFYLCAQPSRMNTGELFFGEGSRLTVL.

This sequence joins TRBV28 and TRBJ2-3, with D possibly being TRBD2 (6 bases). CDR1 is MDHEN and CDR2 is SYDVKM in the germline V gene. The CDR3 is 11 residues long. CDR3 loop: CAKGRTDTQYF. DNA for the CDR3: TGTGCGAAGGGGAGGACAGATACGCAGTATTTT.

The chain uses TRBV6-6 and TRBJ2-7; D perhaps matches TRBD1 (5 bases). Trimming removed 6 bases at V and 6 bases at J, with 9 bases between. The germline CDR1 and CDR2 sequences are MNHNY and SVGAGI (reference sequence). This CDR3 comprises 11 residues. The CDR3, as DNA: TGTGCCAGCAGCCAGGGTCGCGAGCAGTACTTC. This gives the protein CASSQGREQYF.

DNA of the CDR3: TGTGCCAGCAGCCCCCCGGGGGGTGAAGGCTCCGAGCAGTACTTC. It specifies CASSPPGGEGSEQYF. V gene TRBV7-9 combines with J gene TRBJ2-7; TRBD2 agrees at 7 bases. V was clipped by 5 bases and J by 6 bases; unmatched bases: 13. Germline loops: CDR1 SEHNR, CDR2 FQNEAQ (reference sequence). There are 15 residues in the CDR3.

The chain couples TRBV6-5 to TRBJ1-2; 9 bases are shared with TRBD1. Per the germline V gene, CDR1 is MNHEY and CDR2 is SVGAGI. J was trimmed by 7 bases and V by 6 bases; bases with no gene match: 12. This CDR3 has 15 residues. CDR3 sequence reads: CASSSFTGGEGGYTF. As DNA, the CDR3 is TGTGCCAGCAGCTCCTTCACAGGGGGCGAAGGTGGCTACACCTTC.

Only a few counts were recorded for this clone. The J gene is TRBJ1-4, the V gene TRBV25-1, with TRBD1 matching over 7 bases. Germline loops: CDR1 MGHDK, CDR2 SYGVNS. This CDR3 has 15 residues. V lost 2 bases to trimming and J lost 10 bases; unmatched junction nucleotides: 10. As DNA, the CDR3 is TGTGCCAGCAGTGAAGGCCCAAAATCAGGGGGAAAACTGTTTTTT. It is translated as CASSEGPKSGGKLFF.

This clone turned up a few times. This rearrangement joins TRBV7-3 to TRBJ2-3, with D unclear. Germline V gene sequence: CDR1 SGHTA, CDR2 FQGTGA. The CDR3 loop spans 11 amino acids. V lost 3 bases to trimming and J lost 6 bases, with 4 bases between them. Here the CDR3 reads CASSFSDTQYF. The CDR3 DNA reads TGTGCCAGCAGCTTCTCTGATACGCAGTATTTT.

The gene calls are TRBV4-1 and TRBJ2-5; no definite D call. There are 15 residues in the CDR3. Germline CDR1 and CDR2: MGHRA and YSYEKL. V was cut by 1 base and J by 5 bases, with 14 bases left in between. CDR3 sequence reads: CASSQVRLRVETQYF. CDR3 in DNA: TGCGCCAGCAGCCAAGTCAGGCTCAGAGTGGAGACCCAGTACTTC.

The CDR3 region is CASCTSGRAFEGTDTQYF. CDR3 nucleotides: TGTGCCAGCTGCACTAGCGGGAGGGCCTTCGAAGGCACAGATACGCAGTATTTT. V and J are TRBV5-6 and TRBJ2-3, with 13 bases aligning to TRBD2. Trimming took 7 bases from V and 1 from J; bases not matched to a gene: 12. The CDR3 length is 18 residues. In germline, CDR1 is SGHDT, CDR2 YYEEEE.

This CDR3 is CASSSQGWSQPQHF. CDR3 coding DNA: TGTGCCAGCAGTTCACAGGGCTGGAGTCAGCCCCAGCATTTT. This sequence joins TRBV27 and TRBJ1-5; possible D gene TRBD1, 6 bases. With 4 bases removed from V and 6 bases from J, the gap between germline ends came to 13 bases. Germline V gene data show CDR1 as MNHEY and CDR2 as SMNVEV (reference sequence). The CDR3 sequence is 14 residues long.